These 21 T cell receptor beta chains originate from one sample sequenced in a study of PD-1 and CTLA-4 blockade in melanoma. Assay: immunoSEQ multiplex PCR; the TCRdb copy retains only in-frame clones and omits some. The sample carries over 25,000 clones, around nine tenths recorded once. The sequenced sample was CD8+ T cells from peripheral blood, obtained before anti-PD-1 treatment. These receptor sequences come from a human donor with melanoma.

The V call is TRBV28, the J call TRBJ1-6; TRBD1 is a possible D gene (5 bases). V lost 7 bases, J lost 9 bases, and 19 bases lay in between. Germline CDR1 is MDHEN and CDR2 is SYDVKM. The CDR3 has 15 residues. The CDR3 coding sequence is TGTGCCAGCACTCCTCGAGGGGATCGTCCTTCACCCCTCCACTTT. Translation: CASTPRGDRPSPLHF.

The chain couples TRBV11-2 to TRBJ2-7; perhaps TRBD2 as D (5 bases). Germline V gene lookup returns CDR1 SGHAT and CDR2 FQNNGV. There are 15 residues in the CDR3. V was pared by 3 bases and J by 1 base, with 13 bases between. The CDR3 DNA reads TGTGCCAGCAGCTTGTCCCGGGGTGATTCCTACGAGCAGTACTTC. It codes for CASSLSRGDSYEQYF.

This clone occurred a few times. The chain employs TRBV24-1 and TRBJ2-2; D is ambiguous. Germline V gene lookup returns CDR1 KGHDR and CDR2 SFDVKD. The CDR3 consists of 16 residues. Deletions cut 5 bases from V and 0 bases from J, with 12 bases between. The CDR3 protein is CATSGWVDANTGELFF. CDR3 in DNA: TGTGCCACCAGTGGATGGGTGGACGCGAACACCGGGGAGCTGTTTTTT.

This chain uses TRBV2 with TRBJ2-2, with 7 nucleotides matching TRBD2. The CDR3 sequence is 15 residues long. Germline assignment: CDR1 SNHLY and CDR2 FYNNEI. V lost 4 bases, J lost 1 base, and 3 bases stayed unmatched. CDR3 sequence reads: CASSGPSGNTGELFF. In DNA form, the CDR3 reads TGTGCCAGCAGTGGTCCTAGCGGGAACACCGGGGAGCTGTTTTTT.

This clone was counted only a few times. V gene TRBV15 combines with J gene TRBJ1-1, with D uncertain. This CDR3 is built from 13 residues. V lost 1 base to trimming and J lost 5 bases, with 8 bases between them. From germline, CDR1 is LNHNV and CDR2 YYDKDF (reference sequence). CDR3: CATSRGERTEAFF. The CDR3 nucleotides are TGTGCCACCAGCAGAGGAGAGCGGACTGAAGCTTTCTTT.

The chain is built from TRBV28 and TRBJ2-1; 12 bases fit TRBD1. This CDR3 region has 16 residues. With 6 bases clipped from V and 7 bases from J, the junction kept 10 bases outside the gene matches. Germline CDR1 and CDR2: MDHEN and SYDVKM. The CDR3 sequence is CASRGGTGGIWNEQFF. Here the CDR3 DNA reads TGTGCCAGCAGGGGGGGGACAGGGGGCATTTGGAATGAGCAGTTCTTC.

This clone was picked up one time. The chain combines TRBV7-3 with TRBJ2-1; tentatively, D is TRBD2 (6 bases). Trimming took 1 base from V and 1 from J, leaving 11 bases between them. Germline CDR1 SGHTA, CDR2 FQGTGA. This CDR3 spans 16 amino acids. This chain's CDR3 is CASSLMGGASYNEQFF. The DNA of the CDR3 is TGTGCCAGCAGCTTAATGGGCGGGGCTTCCTACAATGAGCAGTTCTTC.

Here the CDR3 DNA reads TGTGCCAGCAGCGCCCCTCCTGGAGGAGTAGGGGAGGAGACCCAGTACTTC. As protein: CASSAPPGGVGEETQYF. J is TRBJ2-5 and V is TRBV9; the D call may be TRBD1 or TRBD2 (5 bases each). The germline V gene has CDR1 SGDLS and CDR2 YYNGEE. The ends were cut back, 3 bases at V and 5 bases at J, with 23 bases in the middle. There are 17 residues in the CDR3.

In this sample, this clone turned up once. CDR3 region: CASSRERTGELFF. As DNA, the CDR3 is TGTGCCAGCAGCCGGGAAAGGACCGGGGAGCTGTTTTTT. The V call is TRBV14, the J call TRBJ2-2; D gene ambiguous. Looked up from germline, CDR1 is SGHDN and CDR2 is FVKESK. The ends were cut back, 4 bases at V and 5 bases at J, with 8 bases in the middle. The CDR3 spans 13 residues. The full variable domain, with the rest looked up from reference TRBV14 and TRBJ2-2, is EAGVTQFPSHSVIEKGQTVTLRCDPISGHDNLYWYRRVMGKEIKFLLHFVKESKQDESGMPNNRFLAERTGGTYSTLKVQPAELEDSGVYFCASSRERTGELFFGEGSRLTVL.

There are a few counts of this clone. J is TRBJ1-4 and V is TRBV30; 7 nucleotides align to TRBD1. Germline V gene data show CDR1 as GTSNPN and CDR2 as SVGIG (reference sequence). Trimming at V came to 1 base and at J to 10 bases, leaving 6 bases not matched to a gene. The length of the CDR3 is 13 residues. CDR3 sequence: CAWSGTGASKLFF. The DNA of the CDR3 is TGTGCCTGGAGTGGGACAGGCGCGTCAAAACTGTTTTTT.

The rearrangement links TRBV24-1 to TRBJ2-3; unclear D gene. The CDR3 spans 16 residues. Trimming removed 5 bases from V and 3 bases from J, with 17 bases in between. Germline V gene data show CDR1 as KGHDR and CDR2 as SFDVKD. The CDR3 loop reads CATSGTRAPETDTQYF. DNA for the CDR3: TGTGCCACCAGTGGCACACGGGCGCCAGAAACAGATACGCAGTATTTT.

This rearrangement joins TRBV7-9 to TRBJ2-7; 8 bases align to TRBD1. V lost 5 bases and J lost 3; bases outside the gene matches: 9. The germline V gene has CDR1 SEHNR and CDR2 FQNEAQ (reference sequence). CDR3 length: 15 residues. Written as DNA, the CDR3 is TGTGCCAGCAGCGGGCCGGGACAGGCATTCTACGAGCAGTACTTC. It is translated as CASSGPGQAFYEQYF.

CDR3 protein: CASSYTIDSGANEAFF. In nucleotides, the CDR3 is TGTGCCAGCAGTTATACAATAGATTCGGGGGCGAATGAAGCTTTCTTT. This rearrangement joins TRBV6-5 to TRBJ1-1; tentative D call: TRBD1 (6 bases). Germline CDR1 reads MNHEY; CDR2 reads SVGAGI. Between the trimmed V and J ends, which lost 3 bases and 7 bases, there was a span of 21 bases. CDR3 size: 16 residues.

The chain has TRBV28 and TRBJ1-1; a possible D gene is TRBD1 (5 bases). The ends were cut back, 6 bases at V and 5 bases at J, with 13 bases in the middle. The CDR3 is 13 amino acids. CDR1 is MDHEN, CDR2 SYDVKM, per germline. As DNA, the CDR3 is TGTGCCAGCAGACATGACAGCTATACTGAAGCTTTCTTT. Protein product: CASRHDSYTEAFF.

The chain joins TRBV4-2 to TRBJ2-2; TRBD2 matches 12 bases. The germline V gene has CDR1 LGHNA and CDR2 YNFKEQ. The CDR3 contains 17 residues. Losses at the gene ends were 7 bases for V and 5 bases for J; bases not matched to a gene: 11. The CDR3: CASTPDLAGGLTGELFF. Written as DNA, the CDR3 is TGTGCCAGCACCCCCGACCTAGCGGGGGGGCTTACCGGGGAGCTGTTTTTT.

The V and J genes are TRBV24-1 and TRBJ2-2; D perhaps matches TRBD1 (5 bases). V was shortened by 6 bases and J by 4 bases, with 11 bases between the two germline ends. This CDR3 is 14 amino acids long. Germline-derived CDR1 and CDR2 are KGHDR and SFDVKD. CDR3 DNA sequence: TGTGCCACCAGTAACACCCAGGGCACCGGGGAGCTGTTTTTT. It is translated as CATSNTQGTGELFF.

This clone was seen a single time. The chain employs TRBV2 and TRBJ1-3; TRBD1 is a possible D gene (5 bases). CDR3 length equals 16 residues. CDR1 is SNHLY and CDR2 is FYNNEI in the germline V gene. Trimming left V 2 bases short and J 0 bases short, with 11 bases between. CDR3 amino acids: CASSEWSGTSGNTIYF. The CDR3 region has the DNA TGTGCCAGCAGTGAATGGTCCGGGACCTCTGGAAACACCATATATTTT.

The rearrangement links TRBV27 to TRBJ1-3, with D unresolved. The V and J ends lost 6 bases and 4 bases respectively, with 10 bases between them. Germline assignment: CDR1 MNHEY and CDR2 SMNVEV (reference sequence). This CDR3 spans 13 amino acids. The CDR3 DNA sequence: TGTGCCAGCAGCCCCTTTTCGGGAAACACCATATATTTT. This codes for CASSPFSGNTIYF.

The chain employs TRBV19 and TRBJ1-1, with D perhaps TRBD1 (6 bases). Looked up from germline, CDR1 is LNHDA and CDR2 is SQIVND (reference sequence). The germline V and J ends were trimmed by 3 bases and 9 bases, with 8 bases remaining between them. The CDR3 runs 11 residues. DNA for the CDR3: TGTGCCAGTAGTATCGGGGGGCAAGCTTTCTTT. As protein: CASSIGGQAFF. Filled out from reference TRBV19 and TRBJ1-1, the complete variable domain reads DGGITQSPKYLFRKEGQNVTLSCEQNLNHDAMYWYRQDPGQGLRLIYYSQIVNDFQKGDIAEGYSVSREKKESFPLTVTSAQKNPTAFYLCASSIGGQAFFGQGTRLTVV.

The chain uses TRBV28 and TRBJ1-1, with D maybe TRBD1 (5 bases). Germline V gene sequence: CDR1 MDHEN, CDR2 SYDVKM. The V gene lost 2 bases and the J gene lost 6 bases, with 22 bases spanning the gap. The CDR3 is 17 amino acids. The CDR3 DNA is TGTGCCAGCAGTTTAGGGAGTTGGGGGGACCCAAGACCTGAAGCTTTCTTT. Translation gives CASSLGSWGDPRPEAFF.

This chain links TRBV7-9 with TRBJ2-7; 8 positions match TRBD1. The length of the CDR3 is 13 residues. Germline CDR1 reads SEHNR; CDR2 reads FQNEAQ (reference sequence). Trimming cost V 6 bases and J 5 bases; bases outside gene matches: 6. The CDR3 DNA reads TGTGCCAGCAGACAGGGGGAATTCAACGAGCAGTACTTC. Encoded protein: CASRQGEFNEQYF.